The 19 T cell receptor beta chains below were found in one sample sequenced in a study of blood T cell repertoires in COVID-19 (dated by TCRdb to 2018 to 2021). Library construction relied on the immunoSEQ multiplex PCR assay. The table was pulled from immuneACCESS by TCRdb, which kept in-frame rearrangements only. Such tables lose some clones; where checked, under half of the loss comes from unresolved V genes, and the rest has no known cause. In this sample the table shows 200,000 to 250,000 clones, 85% to 90% of which occur a single time. 4.5% to 7.5% of the sample comes from the top ten. Source material: peripheral blood. The receptors originated from a man older than 75 with acute or convalescent COVID-19.

In this sample, this clone turned up once. This CDR3 is CASSLDRNTIYF. The CDR3 DNA follows: TGTGCCAGCAGCTTAGATAGAAACACCATATATTTT. This sequence joins TRBV11-2 and TRBJ1-3, with D uncertain. Germline V gives CDR1 SGHAT, CDR2 FQNNGV. This CDR3 has 12 residues. Trimming left V 0 bases short and J 5 bases short, with 2 bases between.

The CDR3 spells CASSQDRSGNYGYTF. CDR3 bases: TGCGCCAGCAGCCAAGATCGCAGCGGAAACTATGGCTACACCTTC. This chain uses TRBV4-3 with TRBJ1-2, with D hard to call. The germline V gene has CDR1 LGHNA and CDR2 YSLEER. Trimming took off 0 bases at V and 2 bases at J, with 10 bases between the two ends. The CDR3 consists of 15 residues.

The chain links TRBV6-2 or TRBV6-3 to TRBJ2-1; 10 bases map to TRBD2. The V and J ends lost 5 bases and 13 bases, in that order; junction bases with no gene match: 11. The CDR3 runs 14 residues. Germline assignment: CDR1 MNHEY and CDR2 SVGEGT. The CDR3 loop is CASSGSGRTRGQFF. The CDR3 region has the DNA TGTGCCAGCAGTGGTAGCGGGAGGACCAGGGGACAGTTCTTC.

The chain employs TRBV4-1 and TRBJ2-5; 9 bases align to TRBD2. Unmatched junction bases numbered 4, after V lost 1 base and J lost 1 base. The germline V gene has CDR1 MGHRA and CDR2 YSYEKL. The CDR3 has 16 amino acids. The CDR3 DNA sequence: TGCGCCAGCAGCCAAGGACTAGCGGAGATCCAAGAGACCCAGTACTTC. This sequence encodes CASSQGLAEIQETQYF.

This clone came up once. V gene TRBV29-1 combines with J gene TRBJ2-7; D unresolved. The germline CDR1 and CDR2 sequences are SQVTM and ANQGSEA. Trimming removed 7 bases from V and 1 base from J, with 11 bases in between. This CDR3 has 12 residues. The DNA for the CDR3 is TGCAGCGGCTCGTGGAGTTCCTACGAGCAGTACTTC. Protein product: CSGSWSSYEQYF.

The rearrangement uses TRBV18 and TRBJ2-3, with D possibly matching TRBD2 (6 bases). V lost 4 bases and J lost 0, with 11 bases in between. Germline V gives CDR1 KGHSH, CDR2 LQKENI. This CDR3 has 15 residues. The CDR3 reads CASSHRGISTDTQYF. The CDR3 DNA is TGTGCCAGCTCACATCGGGGGATTAGCACAGATACGCAGTATTTT.

The chain is built from TRBV5-1 and TRBJ2-5, with 9 nucleotides matching TRBD1. Germline V gene data show CDR1 as SGHRS and CDR2 as YFSETQ. This CDR3 has 14 amino acids. J gave up 5 bases and V 0 bases, and 2 bases lay outside the gene matches. The chain's CDR3 is CASSLAGQGETQYF. The CDR3 DNA is TGCGCCAGCAGCTTGGCAGGACAGGGGGAGACCCAGTACTTC.

This chain connects TRBV19 to TRBJ1-1; 9 bases line up with TRBD1. J lost 0 bases, V lost 3 bases, and 8 bases had no gene match. Germline lookup yields CDR1 LNHDA and CDR2 SQIVND (reference sequence). The CDR3 length is 17 residues. The CDR3 DNA reads TGTGCCAGTAGTATCCGGACAGGGGCCGCCTTGAACACTGAAGCTTTCTTT. As protein: CASSIRTGAALNTEAFF.

There are a few counts of this clone. This chain uses TRBV15 with TRBJ1-2; the D is unclear. The CDR3 contains 16 residues. Deletions cut 0 bases from V and 1 base from J, with 12 bases between. Germline V gene lookup returns CDR1 LNHNV and CDR2 YYDKDF (reference sequence). CDR3 in amino acids: CATSRERTGINYGYTF. The CDR3 coding sequence is TGTGCCACCAGCAGAGAACGGACGGGAATTAACTATGGCTACACCTTC.

The chain joins TRBV5-1 to TRBJ2-1; TRBD2 agrees at 9 bases. Germline values: CDR1 SGHRS, CDR2 YFSETQ. The V gene end was trimmed by 0 bases and the J gene end by 6 bases; junction bases not matched to a gene: 4. This CDR3 has 15 amino acids. CDR3 region: CASSLVASGINEQFF. CDR3 DNA: TGCGCCAGCAGCTTGGTGGCTAGCGGGATCAATGAGCAGTTCTTC.

This rearrangement joins TRBV6-5 to TRBJ2-6; TRBD1 matches at 7 bases. V gave up 4 bases and J gave up 0 bases; unmatched junction bases: 3. The CDR3 spans 16 residues. The germline V gene encodes CDR1 MNHEY and CDR2 SVGAGI. The CDR3 here is CASSLGTASGANVLTF. The CDR3 DNA reads as TGTGCCAGCAGTTTAGGGACAGCCTCTGGGGCCAACGTCCTGACTTTC.

This clone was picked up one time. The rearrangement links TRBV5-1 to TRBJ2-1; 9 nucleotides align to TRBD1. V gave up 3 bases and J gave up 8 bases; unmatched junction bases: 9. The CDR3 spans 15 residues. Germline-derived CDR1 and CDR2 are SGHRS and YFSETQ. CDR3 protein: CASSYAGTGFYEQFF. CDR3 nucleotide sequence: TGCGCCAGCAGCTACGCCGGGACAGGGTTTTATGAGCAGTTCTTC. Variable domain in full (rest from reference TRBV5-1 and TRBJ2-1): KAGVTQTPRYLIKTRGQQVTLSCSPISGHRSVSWYQQTPGQGLQFLFEYFSETQRNKGNFPGRFSGRQFSNSRSEMNVSTLELGDSALYLCASSYAGTGFYEQFFGPGTRLTVL.

This rearrangement joins TRBV30 to TRBJ2-2, with D unclear. Germline V lookup: CDR1 GTSNPN, CDR2 SVGIG (reference sequence). With 3 bases removed from V and 1 base from J, the gap between germline ends came to 12 bases. The CDR3 loop spans 15 amino acids. This chain's CDR3 is CAWRFPYRNTGELFF. DNA for the CDR3: TGTGCCTGGAGGTTCCCCTATCGGAACACCGGGGAGCTGTTTTTT.

The V gene is TRBV29-1, the J gene TRBJ1-5, with a weak D call TRBD1 (5 bases). The CDR3 spans 15 residues. Per germline, CDR1 SQVTM and CDR2 ANQGSEA. The germline V and J ends were trimmed by 7 bases and 4 bases, with 20 bases remaining between them. The CDR3 region is CSGSDKKSKNQPQHF. The CDR3 nucleotides read TGCAGCGGATCGGACAAGAAGAGTAAGAATCAGCCCCAGCATTTT.

The CDR3 here is CASRGREYTDTQYF. The CDR3 DNA follows: TGTGCCAGCAGGGGGCGGGAGTACACAGATACGCAGTATTTT. V and J are TRBV5-4 and TRBJ2-3; 7 bases are a match to TRBD2. The junction had 5 bases not matched to a gene; V was cut back by 5 bases and J by 2 bases. CDR1 is SGHNT and CDR2 is YYREEE in the germline V gene (reference sequence). The CDR3 runs 14 residues.

The chain employs TRBV27 and TRBJ2-7, with TRBD2 identical over 8 bases. CDR3 size: 15 residues. CDR1 and CDR2 from the germline V gene are MNHEY and SMNVEV (reference sequence). J gave up 5 bases and V 3 bases, and 9 bases lay outside the gene matches. The CDR3 coding sequence is TGTGCCAGCAGTTTGGGGCTAGCGGGTCGGAACGAGCAGTACTTC. It translates to CASSLGLAGRNEQYF.

This clone was seen only once. The chain uses TRBV7-9 and TRBJ2-1, with 11 bases that match TRBD2. Trimming cost V 5 bases and J 7 bases; bases outside gene matches: 7. The germline V gene has CDR1 SEHNR and CDR2 FQNEAQ (reference sequence). This CDR3 is built from 15 residues. The CDR3 sequence: CASSLLAGVANEQFF. The CDR3 region has the DNA TGTGCCAGCAGCCTACTAGCGGGAGTCGCAAATGAGCAGTTCTTC.

The chain carries TRBV12-3 or TRBV12-4 and TRBJ1-2; D remains ambiguous. The CDR3 consists of 13 residues. Trimming pared 3 bases from V and 10 bases from J, leaving 15 bases between. The CDR3 loop is CASSFGQVVNYTF. CDR3 nucleotide sequence: TGTGCCAGCAGTTTTGGGCAGGTGGTGAACTACACCTTC.

The chain employs TRBV3-1 (or the pseudogene TRBV3-2) and TRBJ1-2; weak D call: TRBD1 (5 bases). The CDR3 spans 12 residues. Germline CDR1 reads LGHDT; CDR2 reads YNNKEL (reference sequence). The ends were cut back, 1 base at V and 8 bases at J, with 8 bases in the middle. The CDR3 here is CASSQVGVGYTF. The CDR3 nucleotides are TGTGCCAGCAGCCAAGTAGGGGTAGGCTACACCTTC.